This TCR beta chain was recorded in a study of CD8 T cells in ankylosing spondylitis. The CDR3 consists of 15 residues. V shed 4 bases, J shed 5 bases, and the junction held 7 bases outside the gene matches. Using quantitative 5'-RACE with molecular barcodes, the authors made TCR beta libraries. MiXCR, run by TCRdb on the 5' RACE reads, gives a single entry per CDR3 protein. The sample has about 480,000 distinct CDR3 sequences; roughly 15% are singletons. This clonotype was observed a single time. Its matching antigen is unknown. Study-wide findings and caveats: Characteristic, it appeared, of ankylosing spondylitis blood was a TCR beta motif of eight or nine highly homologous variants. Significant enrichment of disease-linked clones was reportedly seen in matched ankylosing spondylitis synovial fluid.

The gene calls are TRBV12-3 or TRBV12-4 and TRBJ2-3; 9 nucleotides agree with TRBD1. This receptor was obtained from a male donor with ankylosing spondylitis. The sample was blood, either unsorted or a sorted T cell fraction (not recorded which). DNA for the CDR3: TGTGCCAGCAGTTCTACAGGGGGCAAAAGAGATACGCAGTATTTT. Its translation is CASSSTGGKRDTQYF.